This record concerns one TCR beta chain sequence. The PCR employed 60 Vbeta primers together with 13 Jbeta primers. Measured with immunoSEQ multiplex PCR; TCRdb has only the in-frame clones, and not every one. The data hold about 150,000 clones, with about two thirds observed a single time. Each donor was healthy, and each was a bone marrow donor. The data belong to a study of cytomegalovirus exposure and HLA in healthy donors. CDR3 size: 16 residues. The germline CDR1 and CDR2 sequences are MNHEY and SMNVEV (reference sequence). Germline trimming cut 5 bases from V and 3 bases from J; bases unmatched to any gene: 9.

The rearrangement links TRBV27 to TRBJ2-7; TRBD1 aligns across 11 bases. The TCR originated in a man aged 50-60 years in good health and CMV-seropositive. The sample was PBMCs. DNA of the CDR3: TGTGCCAGCAGTCCCCCCGGGACAGGGGGGTTCTACGAGCAGTACTTC. Translated: CASSPPGTGGFYEQYF.